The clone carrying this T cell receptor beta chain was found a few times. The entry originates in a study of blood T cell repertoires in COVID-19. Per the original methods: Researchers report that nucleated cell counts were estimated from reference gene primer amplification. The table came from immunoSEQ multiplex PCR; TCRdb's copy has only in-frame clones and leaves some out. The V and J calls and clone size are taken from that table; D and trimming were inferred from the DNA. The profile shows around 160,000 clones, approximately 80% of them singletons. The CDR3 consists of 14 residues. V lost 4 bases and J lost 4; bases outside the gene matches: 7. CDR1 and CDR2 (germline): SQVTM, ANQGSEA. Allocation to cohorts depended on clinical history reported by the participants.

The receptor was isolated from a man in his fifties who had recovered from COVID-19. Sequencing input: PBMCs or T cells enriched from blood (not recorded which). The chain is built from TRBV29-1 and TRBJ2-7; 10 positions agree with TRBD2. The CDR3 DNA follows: TGCAGCGTTGGGAGCGGGGGGGCCCAATACGAGCAGTACTTC. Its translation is CSVGSGGAQYEQYF.